The entry below gives a single T cell receptor (beta chain) sequence along with its context. Template material for amplifying TCR beta CDR3 regions consisted of RNA transcripts. An initial round of RT-PCR targeting the TCR CDR3 relied on the HTBI primer set. MiXCR, applied by TCRdb to the multiplex PCR reads, yields one record per CDR3 protein. The top ten hold roughly a quarter of the sample, which has some 350,000 distinct CDR3 sequences, 15% to 19% seen once. The record originates from a study of T cells in Graves' hyperthyroidism and ophthalmopathy. V gave up 5 bases and J gave up 0 bases; unmatched junction bases: 6. CDR1 SGHAT and CDR2 FQNNGV come from the germline V gene. The CDR3 sequence is 15 residues long.

This receptor was identified in a woman between 18 and 30 years old with Graves' hyperthyroidism that later progressed to Graves' ophthalmopathy. Sequencing input: blood. The chain employs TRBV11-2 and TRBJ2-7; 8 positions agree with TRBD1. As DNA, the CDR3 is TGTGCCAGCAGCATAGGACAGGGTAGCTCCTACGAGCAGTACTTC. This translates into CASSIGQGSSYEQYF. The full variable domain, with the rest looked up from reference TRBV11-2 and TRBJ2-7, is EAGVAQSPRYKIIEKRQSVAFWCNPISGHATLYWYQQILGQGPKLLIQFQNNGVVDDSQLPKDRFSAERLKGVDSTLKIQPAKLEDSAVYLCASSIGQGSSYEQYFGPGTRLTVT.